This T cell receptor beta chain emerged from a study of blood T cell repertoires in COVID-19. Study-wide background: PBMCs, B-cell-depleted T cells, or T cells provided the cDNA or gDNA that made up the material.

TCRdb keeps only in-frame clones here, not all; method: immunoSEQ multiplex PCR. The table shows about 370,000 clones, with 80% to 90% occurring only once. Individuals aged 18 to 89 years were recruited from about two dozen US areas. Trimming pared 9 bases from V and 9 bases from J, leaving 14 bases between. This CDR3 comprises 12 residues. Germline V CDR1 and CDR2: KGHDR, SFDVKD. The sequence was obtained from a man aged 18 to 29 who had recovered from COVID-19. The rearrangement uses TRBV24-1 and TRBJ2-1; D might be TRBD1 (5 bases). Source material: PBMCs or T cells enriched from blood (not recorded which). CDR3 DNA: TGTGCCACCCACCCAGGGTTCGGTGAGCAGTTCTTC. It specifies CATHPGFGEQFF.